These 14 T cell receptor beta chains were sequenced from one sample in a study of Tregs in tolerant kidney transplant recipients. Data came from immunoSEQ multiplex PCR; TCRdb stores just in-frame clones and leaves some out. The sample yields under 100,000 clones, approximately 90% seen once. The specimen was CD8+ T cells from blood. The receptors shown here come from a human donor in good health.

This rearrangement joins TRBV15 to TRBJ2-1; D possibly matches TRBD1 or TRBD2 (5 bases each). This CDR3 spans 13 amino acids. From germline, CDR1 is LNHNV and CDR2 YYDKDF (reference sequence). The V gene lost 3 bases and the J gene lost 9 bases, with 12 bases spanning the gap. CDR3 protein: CATSRGPTGEQFF. The CDR3 DNA reads as TGTGCCACCAGCAGGGGACCAACCGGTGAGCAGTTCTTC.

The chain joins TRBV10-2 to TRBJ2-2; perhaps TRBD2 as D (5 bases). The length of the CDR3 is 12 residues. Germline CDR1 is WSHSY and CDR2 is SAAADI. Trimming removed 6 bases at V and 5 bases at J, with 7 bases between. The CDR3 reads CASRTGTGELFF. The CDR3 nucleotides are TGCGCCAGCAGGACGGGGACCGGGGAGCTGTTTTTT.

This chain joins TRBV27 and TRBJ1-1; 8 bases agree with TRBD1. The V gene end was trimmed by 10 bases and the J gene end by 10 bases; junction bases not matched to a gene: 17. The CDR3 has 14 residues. Germline V gives CDR1 MNHEY, CDR2 SMNVEV (reference sequence). In DNA form, the CDR3 reads TGTGCCACCTGGGGGACAGGCCTACTCCGGGGAGCTTTCTTT. Amino acid sequence: CATWGTGLLRGAFF.

The chain recombines TRBV7-9 with TRBJ2-5; D tentatively fits TRBD1 or TRBD2 (5 bases each). Trimming pared 1 base from V and 1 base from J, leaving 13 bases between. Germline V lookup: CDR1 SEHNR, CDR2 FQNEAQ (reference sequence). This CDR3 comprises 16 residues. CDR3 loop: CASSLGGSGPQETQYF. CDR3 DNA: TGTGCCAGCAGCTTAGGGGGATCGGGGCCCCAAGAGACCCAGTACTTC. The full variable domain, in which reference TRBV7-9 and TRBJ2-5 provide the parts outside the CDR3, is DTGVSQNPRHKITKRGQNVTFRCDPISEHNRLYWYRQTLGQGPEFLTYFQNEAQLEKSRLLSDRFSAERPKGSFSTLEIQRTEQGDSAMYLCASSLGGSGPQETQYFGPGTRLLVL.

This chain connects TRBV27 to TRBJ2-1; 8 positions match TRBD2. The V gene end was trimmed by 7 bases and the J gene end by 2 bases; junction bases not matched to a gene: 7. This CDR3 contains 15 residues. Per germline, CDR1 MNHEY and CDR2 SMNVEV (reference sequence). The DNA for the CDR3 is TGTGCCAGCAAAATAGCGGGGTCCCCCTACAATGAGCAGTTCTTC. This translates into CASKIAGSPYNEQFF.

The V and J genes are TRBV27 and TRBJ2-2, with 11 bases aligning to TRBD1. V shed 10 bases, J shed 6 bases, and the junction held 4 bases outside the gene matches. This CDR3 has 13 amino acids. Germline V gene lookup returns CDR1 MNHEY and CDR2 SMNVEV (reference sequence). The chain's CDR3 is CATGQGAPGELFF. The CDR3 nucleotides are TGTGCCACCGGACAGGGGGCCCCCGGGGAGCTGTTTTTT.

The CDR3 loop is CASSLGSSGPREAFF. The DNA of the CDR3 is TGTGCCAGCAGCTTGGGATCTTCCGGGCCCCGTGAAGCTTTCTTT. The chain employs TRBV2 and TRBJ1-1; D is unclear. V was cut by 6 bases and J by 7 bases, with 21 bases left in between. This CDR3 has 15 amino acids. From germline, CDR1 is SNHLY and CDR2 FYNNEI.

The chain is built from TRBV19 and TRBJ1-1; unclear D gene. The V gene lost 4 bases and the J gene lost 1 base, with 4 bases spanning the gap. Looked up from germline, CDR1 is LNHDA and CDR2 is SQIVND (reference sequence). The CDR3 consists of 12 residues. CDR3 coding DNA: TGTGCCAGTAGTACTGCGAACACTGAAGCTTTCTTT. Its translation is CASSTANTEAFF.

The chain carries TRBV2 and TRBJ2-7; weak D call: TRBD2 (7 bases). The V end lost 6 bases, the J end lost 6 bases, and 15 bases lay between the germline ends. Germline CDR1 is SNHLY and CDR2 is FYNNEI. The CDR3 sequence is 13 residues long. Here the CDR3 reads CASSGGLALEQYF. CDR3 nucleotides: TGTGCCAGCAGCGGGGGGCTAGCACTCGAGCAGTACTTC.

The J gene is TRBJ1-2, the V gene TRBV29-1; D possibly corresponds to TRBD1 (6 bases). Trimming shortened V by 3 bases and J by 4 bases, and 24 bases separated the two germline ends. Germline-derived CDR1 and CDR2 are SQVTM and ANQGSEA. The CDR3 sequence is 17 residues long. Here the CDR3 DNA reads TGCAGCGTTGAGGGTGGGTCTGAGGACAGCCCTTCCTATGGCTACACCTTC. It translates to CSVEGGSEDSPSYGYTF.

J is TRBJ1-1 and V is TRBV4-1, with D tentatively TRBD1 (5 bases). The CDR3 extends over 16 amino acids. Deletions cut 0 bases from V and 1 base from J, with 12 bases between. Germline assignment: CDR1 MGHRA and CDR2 YSYEKL. CDR3 sequence (DNA): TGCGCCAGCAGCCAAGATTTAGGGGAGCGGAACACTGAAGCTTTCTTT. Protein: CASSQDLGERNTEAFF.

The chain recombines TRBV27 with TRBJ1-2; 9 bases are a match to TRBD1. This CDR3 has 13 amino acids. Losses at the gene ends were 10 bases for V and 8 bases for J; bases not matched to a gene: 11. Germline CDR1 is MNHEY and CDR2 is SMNVEV (reference sequence). CDR3 sequence: CATSTGTGRGYTF. For the CDR3, the DNA is TGTGCCACCAGCACCGGGACAGGGCGCGGCTACACCTTC.

The rearrangement joins TRBV5-6 to TRBJ1-1, with D unresolved. The germline gives CDR1 SGHDT, CDR2 YYEEEE. CDR3 length: 13 amino acids. Deletions cut 0 bases from V and 4 bases from J, with 7 bases between. CDR3 amino acids: CASSLGKLTEAFF. CDR3 DNA sequence: TGTGCCAGCAGCTTGGGGAAACTCACTGAAGCTTTCTTT. Filled out from reference TRBV5-6 and TRBJ1-1, the complete variable domain reads DAGVTQSPTHLIKTRGQQVTLRCSPKSGHDTVSWYQQALGQGPQFIFQYYEEEERQRGNFPDRFSGHQFPNYSSELNVNALLLGDSALYLCASSLGKLTEAFFGQGTRLTVV.

This clone was counted a single time. The chain is built from TRBV7-6 and TRBJ2-7; D might be TRBD1 or TRBD2, each matching 6 bases. This CDR3 is 15 amino acids long. Trimming shortened V by 5 bases and J by 2 bases, and 16 bases separated the two germline ends. The germline V gene encodes CDR1 SGHVS and CDR2 FNYEAQ. Here the CDR3 DNA reads TGTGCCAGCAGCCCCCACGAGGGGGGCCCCTACGAGCAGTACTTC. Translation: CASSPHEGGPYEQYF.